The 32 T cell receptor beta chains below all came from one sample that was sequenced in a study of OX40 agonist ivuxolimab in advanced cancers. Assay used: immunoSEQ multiplex PCR; TCRdb lists only in-frame clones, some missing. The table shows about 54,000 clones, with approximately 90% occurring only once. The source was CD4+ or CD8+ T cells sorted from blood, collected in a trial of the OX40 agonist ivuxolimab. These receptors were taken from an adult with an advanced solid tumor such as melanoma, head and neck, liver or kidney cancer.

The V call is TRBV19, the J call TRBJ1-2; the match to TRBD1 covers 7 bases. The V and J ends lost 5 bases and 1 base, in that order; junction bases with no gene match: 4. Germline CDR1 and CDR2: LNHDA and SQIVND (reference sequence). The CDR3 loop spans 14 amino acids. The CDR3 bases are TGTGCCAGTAGTTCGGGGGACAGTAACTATGGCTACACCTTC. It yields the protein CASSSGDSNYGYTF. Full variable domain (missing parts from reference TRBV19 and TRBJ1-2): DGGITQSPKYLFRKEGQNVTLSCEQNLNHDAMYWYRQDPGQGLRLIYYSQIVNDFQKGDIAEGYSVSREKKESFPLTVTSAQKNPTAFYLCASSSGDSNYGYTFGSGTRLTVV.

V usage is TRBV7-9 and J usage is TRBJ1-2; unclear D gene. This CDR3 is built from 15 residues. V was shortened by 1 base and J by 8 bases, with 17 bases between the two germline ends. The germline V gene has CDR1 SEHNR and CDR2 FQNEAQ (reference sequence). CDR3 amino acids: CASSLDGPQWRGYTF. In nucleotides, the CDR3 is TGTGCCAGCAGCTTAGATGGGCCCCAGTGGAGGGGCTACACCTTC. Variable domain in full (rest from reference TRBV7-9 and TRBJ1-2): DTGVSQNPRHKITKRGQNVTFRCDPISEHNRLYWYRQTLGQGPEFLTYFQNEAQLEKSRLLSDRFSAERPKGSFSTLEIQRTEQGDSAMYLCASSLDGPQWRGYTFGSGTRLTVV.

Points on this clone: The junction and the germline gene differ at one end; a read error may be behind it. Written as DNA, the CDR3 is TGTGCCATCAGTAAGTCCAGGCGACCGGCTAACTATGGCTACACCTTC. Encoded protein: CAISKSRRPANYGYTF. V and J are TRBV10-3 and TRBJ1-2; D is unresolved. The germline V gene has CDR1 ENHRY and CDR2 SYGVKD. The CDR3 has 16 amino acids.

The gene calls are TRBV6-6 and TRBJ2-2, with TRBD2 as a possible D gene (6 bases). Germline V gene data show CDR1 as MNHNY and CDR2 as SVGAGI (reference sequence). V was cut by 7 bases and J by 6 bases, with 12 bases left in between. The CDR3 runs to 13 residues. DNA of the CDR3: TGTGCCAGCACCGATTGGGGGGCCGGGGAGCTGTTTTTT. It codes for CASTDWGAGELFF.

V gene TRBV2 combines with J gene TRBJ1-1; D is possibly TRBD1 (5 bases). V shed 6 bases and J shed 6 bases, with 17 bases lying between them. The CDR3 sequence is 14 residues long. CDR1 and CDR2 (germline): SNHLY, FYNNEI. CDR3 residues: CASRLTLGGPEAFF. DNA for the CDR3: TGTGCCAGCAGGCTGACGCTGGGGGGTCCTGAAGCTTTCTTT.

The chain is built from TRBV5-1 and TRBJ1-2; the D is unclear. The CDR3 extends over 13 amino acids. Germline V gene lookup returns CDR1 SGHRS and CDR2 YFSETQ. With 0 bases removed from V and 4 bases from J, the gap between germline ends came to 7 bases. The CDR3: CASSLEGGYGYTF. CDR3 DNA: TGCGCCAGCAGCTTGGAGGGTGGCTATGGCTACACCTTC.

The rearrangement joins TRBV28 to TRBJ2-7, with D possibly TRBD2 on 6 matching bases. The V and J ends lost 5 bases and 3 bases respectively, with 8 bases between them. This CDR3 comprises 12 residues. Looked up from germline, CDR1 is MDHEN and CDR2 is SYDVKM. The CDR3 DNA sequence: TGTGCCAGCAGTACGGGGGTCTACGAGCAGTACTTC. It encodes CASSTGVYEQYF.

This clone has just one count. The chain uses TRBV7-6 and TRBJ1-3, with unresolved D. The germline V gene encodes CDR1 SGHVS and CDR2 FNYEAQ. The germline V and J ends were trimmed by 5 bases and 0 bases, with 17 bases remaining between them. This CDR3 is 17 amino acids long. The CDR3 nucleotides read TGTGCCAGCAGCCCCCCCCGGGCGGAGGCCTCTGGAAACACCATATATTTT. Protein product: CASSPPRAEASGNTIYF.

This clone was recorded once. The rearrangement links TRBV2 to TRBJ1-1; D might be TRBD1 (6 bases). The V gene lost 0 bases and the J gene lost 1 base, with 12 bases spanning the gap. CDR3 length: 16 residues. The germline V gene has CDR1 SNHLY and CDR2 FYNNEI. This CDR3 reads CASSEAGALRNTEAFF. The CDR3 nucleotides are TGTGCCAGCAGTGAAGCGGGGGCTTTAAGGAACACTGAAGCTTTCTTT.

This chain uses TRBV28 with TRBJ1-2; possibly TRBD1 for D (5 bases). The CDR3 sequence is 14 residues long. V was trimmed by 6 bases and J by 6 bases, leaving 17 bases between them. Germline lookup yields CDR1 MDHEN and CDR2 SYDVKM. The CDR3 nucleotides read TGTGCCAGCAGACCCCCAGGCAGGGCCGATGGCTACACCTTC. Its translation: CASRPPGRADGYTF.

The chain links TRBV7-9 to TRBJ2-3; D might be TRBD1 (5 bases). There are 15 residues in the CDR3. CDR1 is SEHNR, CDR2 FQNEAQ, per germline (reference sequence). The germline V and J ends were trimmed by 3 bases and 0 bases, with 10 bases remaining between them. CDR3 in amino acids: CASSFVRGSTDTQYF. CDR3 nucleotide sequence: TGTGCCAGCAGCTTTGTTAGGGGAAGCACAGATACGCAGTATTTT. The whole variable domain, remainder taken from reference TRBV7-9 and TRBJ2-3, is DTGVSQNPRHKITKRGQNVTFRCDPISEHNRLYWYRQTLGQGPEFLTYFQNEAQLEKSRLLSDRFSAERPKGSFSTLEIQRTEQGDSAMYLCASSFVRGSTDTQYFGPGTRLTVL.

This clone was picked up a small number of times. This chain connects TRBV12-5 to TRBJ1-2, with TRBD1 identical over 9 bases. The CDR3 covers 16 residues. In germline, CDR1 is LGHNT, CDR2 FRNRAP. The trim removed 1 base at V and 8 bases at J, leaving 11 bases unmatched. CDR3 nucleotide sequence: TGTGCTAGTGGTTTGGCCTCCGGGACAGGGACTGGCGGCTACACCTTC. Amino acids: CASGLASGTGTGGYTF. The whole variable domain, filled in from reference TRBV12-5 and TRBJ1-2, reads DARVTQTPRHKVTEMGQEVTMRCQPILGHNTVFWYRQTMMQGLELLAYFRNRAPLDDSGMPKDRFSAEMPDATLATLKIQPSEPRDSAVYFCASGLASGTGTGGYTFGSGTRLTVV.

This clone was detected only a few times. This chain joins TRBV19 and TRBJ1-5; weak D call: TRBD1 (6 bases). Trimming shortened V by 5 bases and J by 7 bases, and 12 bases separated the two germline ends. Germline CDR1 reads LNHDA; CDR2 reads SQIVND (reference sequence). CDR3 length equals 13 residues. The CDR3, as DNA: TGTGCCAGTAGTGCAGGGGTTCGGCAGCCCCAGCATTTT. Protein: CASSAGVRQPQHF.

A few counts support this clone. The rearrangement links TRBV7-8 to TRBJ1-2; 9 bases map to TRBD1. The CDR3 has 14 residues. Unmatched junction bases numbered 10, after V lost 6 bases and J lost 8 bases. Per the germline V gene, CDR1 is SGHVS and CDR2 is FQNEAQ. CDR3 sequence (DNA): TGTGCCAGCAGGCCAGGACAGGGGATTGGCGGCTACACCTTC. It codes for CASRPGQGIGGYTF.

The chain couples TRBV9 to TRBJ1-4, with unresolved D. This CDR3 is built from 13 residues. The V gene lost 0 bases and the J gene lost 7 bases, with 7 bases spanning the gap. The germline V gene encodes CDR1 SGDLS and CDR2 YYNGEE. The CDR3 region is CASSVGLGEKLFF. The CDR3 DNA is TGTGCCAGCAGCGTAGGTTTGGGTGAAAAACTGTTTTTT.

V and J are TRBV30 and TRBJ1-2, with TRBD1 matching 7 bases. The CDR3 consists of 12 residues. Germline-derived CDR1 and CDR2 are GTSNPN and SVGIG (reference sequence). V dropped 7 bases and J dropped 4; count of bases not matched to a gene: 6. For the CDR3, the DNA is TGTGCCTCTCAGGGGGGCGGCTATGGCTACACCTTC. The encoded protein is CASQGGGYGYTF. Filled out from reference TRBV30 and TRBJ1-2, the complete variable domain reads SQTIHQWPATLVQPVGSPLSLECTVEGTSNPNLYWYRQAAGRGLQLLFYSVGIGQISSEVPQNLSASRPQDRQFILSSKKLLLSDSGFYLCASQGGGYGYTFGSGTRLTVV.

The rearrangement uses TRBV11-2 and TRBJ2-1; 7 positions match TRBD2. CDR1 is SGHAT, CDR2 FQNNGV, per germline. V trimming: 5 bases; J trimming: 8 bases; junction bases outside the gene matches: 15. The CDR3 runs 16 residues. DNA of the CDR3: TGTGCCAGCAGCAGTGGGTGGGAGGGCCGGAGCTATGAGCAGTTCTTC. Protein sequence: CASSSGWEGRSYEQFF. Variable domain in full (rest from reference TRBV11-2 and TRBJ2-1): EAGVAQSPRYKIIEKRQSVAFWCNPISGHATLYWYQQILGQGPKLLIQFQNNGVVDDSQLPKDRFSAERLKGVDSTLKIQPAKLEDSAVYLCASSSGWEGRSYEQFFGPGTRLTVL.

The chain uses TRBV30 and TRBJ2-6, with 8 bases that match TRBD1. The ends lost 8 bases at V and 4 bases at J; junction bases unmatched: 4. The germline V gene encodes CDR1 GTSNPN and CDR2 SVGIG (reference sequence). There are 13 residues in the CDR3. The CDR3 region has the DNA TGTGCCGGACAGGGCTCAGGGGCCAACGTCCTGACTTTC. Translating it yields CAGQGSGANVLTF.

This chain uses TRBV6-5 with TRBJ2-6; possibly TRBD2 for D (6 bases). CDR1 and CDR2 from the germline V gene are MNHEY and SVGAGI. The CDR3 has 15 amino acids. V lost 2 bases, J lost 1 base, and 6 bases lay in between. The CDR3 loop is CASSYGGSGANVLTF. CDR3 in DNA: TGTGCCAGCAGTTACGGGGGGTCTGGGGCCAACGTCCTGACTTTC.

The chain employs TRBV6-5 and TRBJ2-3, with TRBD2 identical over 9 bases. Losses at the gene ends were 3 bases for V and 6 bases for J; bases not matched to a gene: 7. The germline V gene has CDR1 MNHEY and CDR2 SVGAGI. The CDR3 covers 15 residues. In nucleotides, the CDR3 is TGTGCCAGCAGTTATAGGCGGGGGGGCCTTGATACGCAGTATTTT. This translates into CASSYRRGGLDTQYF.

The V and J genes are TRBV28 and TRBJ1-2; the D gene is possibly TRBD1 (6 bases). Germline V gene data show CDR1 as MDHEN and CDR2 as SYDVKM. V lost 2 bases, J lost 8 bases, and 6 bases lay in between. This CDR3 spans 11 amino acids. In nucleotides, the CDR3 is TGTGCCAGCAGTTTAACAGGGGGCTACACCTTC. Protein product: CASSLTGGYTF.

The chain is built from TRBV4-1 and TRBJ2-5, with D unresolved. Germline CDR1 reads MGHRA; CDR2 reads YSYEKL. This CDR3 contains 14 residues. Trimming left V 1 base short and J 2 bases short, with 8 bases between. The chain's CDR3 is CASSQVQIQETQYF. As DNA, the CDR3 is TGCGCCAGCAGCCAAGTTCAGATTCAAGAGACCCAGTACTTC.

The chain combines TRBV19 with TRBJ2-3; perhaps TRBD2 as D (6 bases). Germline-derived CDR1 and CDR2 are LNHDA and SQIVND (reference sequence). The germline V and J ends were trimmed by 8 bases and 4 bases, with 19 bases remaining between them. The CDR3 sequence is 15 residues long. CDR3 in amino acids: CASSMIAEISDTQYF. CDR3 DNA: TGTGCCAGTTCGATGATAGCGGAAATCTCAGATACGCAGTATTTT. The full variable domain, with the rest looked up from reference TRBV19 and TRBJ2-3, is DGGITQSPKYLFRKEGQNVTLSCEQNLNHDAMYWYRQDPGQGLRLIYYSQIVNDFQKGDIAEGYSVSREKKESFPLTVTSAQKNPTAFYLCASSMIAEISDTQYFGPGTRLTVL.

The chain carries TRBV9 and TRBJ1-4; tentative D call: TRBD1 (6 bases). The CDR3 sequence is 13 residues long. Germline V gene sequence: CDR1 SGDLS, CDR2 YYNGEE. V lost 2 bases and J 8 bases, leaving 10 bases between the germline ends. Here the CDR3 reads CASSVTQGEKLFF. The CDR3 DNA sequence: TGTGCCAGCAGCGTTACTCAGGGGGAAAAACTGTTTTTT.

This clone has a single count. In DNA, the CDR3 is TGTGCCAGCAGCTTTCCCGGGACTAGCGAGAACAATGAGCAGTTCTTC. Protein sequence: CASSFPGTSENNEQFF. The chain combines TRBV11-3 with TRBJ2-1; TRBD2 aligns across 10 bases. The V gene's germline CDR1 is SGHNT and CDR2 YENEEA. The CDR3 has 16 residues. J lost 5 bases, V lost 3 bases, and 7 bases had no gene match.

The rearrangement joins TRBV6-5 to TRBJ2-7; TRBD1 or TRBD2 may be the D gene (5 bases each). Germline V gives CDR1 MNHEY, CDR2 SVGAGI. This CDR3 region has 13 residues. The ends were cut back, 4 bases at V and 4 bases at J, with 11 bases in the middle. CDR3 sequence (DNA): TGTGCCAGCAGTTGGGGGACGGAGTACGAGCAGTACTTC. Its protein is CASSWGTEYEQYF.

The rearrangement uses TRBV9 and TRBJ1-1; weak D call: TRBD1 (5 bases). The V gene lost 7 bases and the J gene lost 2 bases, with 15 bases spanning the gap. This CDR3 has 14 residues. Germline V gives CDR1 SGDLS, CDR2 YYNGEE. CDR3 in DNA: TGTGCCAGCGGGGCGGAGTTCATTAACACTGAAGCTTTCTTT. This gives the protein CASGAEFINTEAFF.

The chain uses TRBV5-4 and TRBJ1-2; TRBD1 might be the D (5 bases). Trimming took 3 bases from V and 5 from J, leaving 17 bases between them. The germline V gene has CDR1 SGHNT and CDR2 YYREEE (reference sequence). CDR3 length: 15 amino acids. The CDR3 DNA sequence: TGTGCCAGCAGCTCGTCAGGGAGCCTAGCTTATGGCTACACCTTC. The encoded protein is CASSSSGSLAYGYTF.

This clone was counted once. This rearrangement joins TRBV6-6 to TRBJ1-2, with a possible D match to TRBD1 (6 bases). CDR1 is MNHNY and CDR2 is SVGAGI in the germline V gene (reference sequence). The CDR3 is 14 residues long. Trimming took off 7 bases at V and 4 bases at J, with 16 bases between the two ends. The CDR3 region has the DNA TGTGCCAGCACTAGCCCGGGGGCAATCTATGGCTACACCTTC. Encoded protein: CASTSPGAIYGYTF.

V and J are TRBV28 and TRBJ2-7; the D is unclear. The CDR3 spans 13 residues. V lost 6 bases, J lost 5 bases, and 14 bases lay in between. The V gene's germline CDR1 is MDHEN and CDR2 SYDVKM. As DNA, the CDR3 is TGTGCCAGCAGCCCCCGGTGGGGTAACGAGCAGTACTTC. This gives the protein CASSPRWGNEQYF. The full variable domain, in which reference TRBV28 and TRBJ2-7 provide the parts outside the CDR3, is DVKVTQSSRYLVKRTGEKVFLECVQDMDHENMFWYRQDPGLGLRLIYFSYDVKMKEKGDIPEGYSVSREKKERFSLILESASTNQTSMYLCASSPRWGNEQYFGPGTRLTVT.

The V call is TRBV4-1, the J call TRBJ2-3, with 9 bases that match TRBD1. Germline CDR1 reads MGHRA; CDR2 reads YSYEKL. V trimming: 3 bases; J trimming: 4 bases; junction bases outside the gene matches: 11. The length of the CDR3 is 17 residues. CDR3 region: CASSHGIQGQGADTQYF. The CDR3 DNA reads as TGCGCCAGCAGCCATGGGATCCAGGGACAGGGTGCAGATACGCAGTATTTT.

This clone occurred once. The gene calls are TRBV30 and TRBJ2-5, with 8 bases lining up with TRBD1. With 3 bases clipped from V and 4 bases from J, the junction kept 10 bases outside the gene matches. This CDR3 has 15 residues. CDR1 is GTSNPN and CDR2 is SVGIG in the germline V gene (reference sequence). The CDR3 is CAWSGQGAGRETQYF. The CDR3 nucleotides are TGTGCCTGGAGCGGCCAGGGGGCCGGGCGAGAGACCCAGTACTTC.